The 23 T cell receptor beta chains in this list originate from one sample, sequenced in a study of blood T cell repertoires in COVID-19. Measured with immunoSEQ multiplex PCR; TCRdb has only the in-frame clones, and not every one. This sample has roughly 500,000 clones; around 87% occur once, and the top ten carry 1.5% to 2%. The sample comprised PBMCs or T cells enriched from blood (not recorded which). These receptors were obtained from a woman aged 40-49 years who had recovered from COVID-19.

This chain links TRBV24-1 with TRBJ2-3; 12 bases fit TRBD2. CDR3 length: 16 amino acids. V lost 3 bases to trimming and J lost 10 bases; unmatched junction nucleotides: 10. The V gene's germline CDR1 is KGHDR and CDR2 SFDVKD. The CDR3 sequence: CATSDPTSGRNEAQYF. CDR3 DNA: TGTGCCACCAGTGATCCGACTAGCGGGAGAAACGAGGCGCAGTATTTT.

V gene TRBV29-1 combines with J gene TRBJ2-1; TRBD1 is a possible D gene (6 bases). This CDR3 has 17 amino acids. Germline loops: CDR1 SQVTM, CDR2 ANQGSEA. The ends were cut back, 4 bases at V and 6 bases at J, with 25 bases in the middle. The CDR3 reads CSVGALPTGTQPNEQFF. CDR3 nucleotide sequence: TGCAGCGTTGGGGCGCTCCCGACCGGGACACAGCCCAATGAGCAGTTCTTC.

V is TRBV7-2 and J is TRBJ1-2, with TRBD1 matching 9 bases. Trimming took 5 bases from V and 3 from J; bases not matched to a gene: 7. From germline, CDR1 is SGHTA and CDR2 FQGNSA. The CDR3 consists of 15 residues. Here the CDR3 reads CASSPGQGTYYGYTF. The CDR3 DNA follows: TGTGCCAGCAGCCCCGGACAGGGGACATACTATGGCTACACCTTC.

The V and J genes are TRBV1 and TRBJ1-1; TRBD1, as called in the table, went unchecked against the DNA. TRBV1 is a documented pseudogene. This CDR3 region has 21 residues. The chain's CDR3 is CTSSQVWNCRGQGTIWGEAFF. CDR3 sequence (DNA): TGCACCAGCAGCCAAGTCTGGAACTGCCGGGGACAGGGGACTATTTGGGGTGAAGCTTTCTTT.

J is TRBJ2-7 and V is TRBV10-3, with 12 nucleotides matching TRBD2. The junction had 12 bases not matched to a gene; V was cut back by 10 bases and J by 5 bases. The CDR3 consists of 15 residues. The V gene's germline CDR1 is ENHRY and CDR2 SYGVKD. The DNA of the CDR3 is TGTGCCACAAACCACCTAGCGGGAGGGCCGGACGAGCAGTACTTC. Residues: CATNHLAGGPDEQYF.

The rearrangement joins TRBV13 to TRBJ2-2; a weak D match, TRBD1 (6 bases). The length of the CDR3 is 18 residues. Per the germline V gene, CDR1 is PRHDT and CDR2 is FYEKMQ (reference sequence). V lost 0 bases to trimming and J lost 1 base, with 15 bases between them. The CDR3, as DNA: TGTGCCAGCAGCTTAGGAGGCAGGGGAAAATTGAACACCGGGGAGCTGTTTTTT. Encoded protein: CASSLGGRGKLNTGELFF.

The chain joins TRBV5-1 to TRBJ2-7; TRBD2 matches 9 bases. The V gene's germline CDR1 is SGHRS and CDR2 YFSETQ. The J segment lost 4 bases and the V segment lost 4 bases, leaving 9 bases of the junction unmatched. This CDR3 region has 15 residues. The CDR3 DNA is TGCGCCAGCAGCGGCGTTAGCGGGAGCTCTTACGAGCAGTACTTC. It codes for CASSGVSGSSYEQYF.

The chain links TRBV2 to TRBJ2-3, with D perhaps matching TRBD1 (6 bases). CDR1 and CDR2 from the germline V gene are SNHLY and FYNNEI. This CDR3 is 15 amino acids long. V shed 5 bases and J shed 2 bases, with 14 bases lying between them. This chain's CDR3 is CASSPRGTPTDTQYF. The CDR3, as DNA: TGTGCCAGCAGTCCTAGGGGGACCCCCACAGATACGCAGTATTTT.

The chain uses TRBV4-3 and TRBJ2-7, with a weak D call TRBD2 (6 bases). Germline CDR1 and CDR2: LGHNA and YSLEER. V lost 0 bases and J 4 bases, leaving 13 bases between the germline ends. The CDR3 is 15 amino acids. The CDR3 loop reads CASSQDRGTPYEQYF. The CDR3 DNA reads as TGCGCCAGCAGCCAAGATCGGGGGACGCCGTACGAGCAGTACTTC.

The rearrangement links TRBV15 to TRBJ2-1; D is unresolved. Between the trimmed V and J ends, which lost 5 bases and 8 bases, there was a span of 10 bases. The CDR3 covers 12 residues. Germline V CDR1 and CDR2: LNHNV, YYDKDF (reference sequence). Here the CDR3 DNA reads TGTGCCACCAGCGCTCCTACCCATGAGCAGTTCTTC. Residues: CATSAPTHEQFF.

The chain is built from TRBV4-3 and TRBJ2-1; 7 bases line up with TRBD1. The CDR3 length is 17 residues. Losses at the gene ends were 4 bases for V and 2 bases for J; bases not matched to a gene: 11. The V gene's germline CDR1 is LGHNA and CDR2 YSLEER. The CDR3 DNA sequence: TGCGCCAGCAGCCCCTCTCCAGACAGGGCCACCTACAATGAGCAGTTCTTC. Its translation: CASSPSPDRATYNEQFF.

V and J are TRBV5-1 and TRBJ2-7; D unresolved. The CDR3 has 12 residues. V was clipped by 2 bases and J by 2 bases, with 5 bases between them. Germline values: CDR1 SGHRS, CDR2 YFSETQ. The CDR3 nucleotides read TGCGCCAGCAGCTTACACCCCTACGAGCAGTACTTC. The encoded protein is CASSLHPYEQYF.

This chain connects TRBV19 to TRBJ1-5; TRBD1 is a possible D gene (5 bases). V was trimmed by 2 bases and J by 4 bases, leaving 15 bases between them. The germline gives CDR1 LNHDA, CDR2 SQIVND (reference sequence). The CDR3 loop spans 16 amino acids. The CDR3, as DNA: TGTGCCAGTAGTATAAGTAGGGACTTCGGGAATCAGCCCCAGCATTTT. Translation gives CASSISRDFGNQPQHF.

This chain joins TRBV29-1 and TRBJ2-6; 8 nucleotides agree with TRBD1. V lost 6 bases to trimming and J lost 0 bases; unmatched junction nucleotides: 7. This CDR3 comprises 16 residues. Germline V CDR1 and CDR2: SQVTM, ANQGSEA. The CDR3 nucleotides read TGCAGCGTGCTGACAGGGGTTCCCTCTGGGGCCAACGTCCTGACTTTC. Its translation is CSVLTGVPSGANVLTF.

The genes are TRBV10-2 and TRBJ2-7; TRBD2 matches 13 bases. CDR1 WSHSY and CDR2 SAAADI come from the germline V gene. V shed 6 bases, J shed 0 bases, and the junction held 20 bases outside the gene matches. CDR3 length: 21 residues. Here the CDR3 DNA reads TGCGCCAGCAGGAACTTAAGGGTCGGACTAGCGGGAGCCCGGTCCTCCTACGAGCAGTACTTC. This translates into CASRNLRVGLAGARSSYEQYF.

The V and J genes are TRBV30 and TRBJ2-7, with TRBD1 matching over 9 bases. The CDR3 sequence is 14 residues long. Trimming removed 5 bases from V and 2 bases from J; junction bases left unmatched: 7. The germline V gene has CDR1 GTSNPN and CDR2 SVGIG (reference sequence). The CDR3 sequence: CAWDRDRETYEQYF. DNA of the CDR3: TGTGCCTGGGACCGGGACAGGGAAACCTACGAGCAGTACTTC.

The chain uses TRBV5-5 and TRBJ1-2; D uncertain. Germline V gives CDR1 SGHKS, CDR2 YYEKEE (reference sequence). The CDR3 has 13 residues. V shed 2 bases and J shed 4 bases, with 9 bases lying between them. CDR3 bases: TGTGCCAGCAGCTTAAGGGAGGCCTATGGCTACACCTTC. Translation: CASSLREAYGYTF.

The chain has TRBV5-1 and TRBJ1-4; a weak D match, TRBD1 (6 bases). Germline CDR1 SGHRS, CDR2 YFSETQ. V shed 6 bases and J shed 8 bases, with 17 bases lying between them. The CDR3 extends over 14 amino acids. CDR3: CASKTQGSGEKLFF. CDR3 sequence (DNA): TGCGCCAGCAAAACGCAGGGGTCCGGCGAAAAACTGTTTTTT.

The genes are TRBV6-5 and TRBJ2-1; the match to TRBD2 covers 11 bases. Germline V CDR1 and CDR2: MNHEY, SVGAGI. The J segment lost 7 bases and the V segment lost 6 bases, leaving 8 bases of the junction unmatched. The CDR3 is 15 amino acids. CDR3 bases: TGTGCCAGCAGGGGCCTAGCGGGAGGAGGGAATGAGCAGTTCTTC. Its translation is CASRGLAGGGNEQFF.

This chain uses TRBV2 with TRBJ1-2; 8 nucleotides align to TRBD1. Germline V gives CDR1 SNHLY, CDR2 FYNNEI. V trimming: 6 bases; J trimming: 4 bases; junction bases outside the gene matches: 7. The CDR3 sequence is 14 residues long. CDR3 sequence (DNA): TGTGCCAGCAGGGCGGACAGGGCCGGCTATGGCTACACCTTC. Its protein is CASRADRAGYGYTF.

This chain uses TRBV7-6 with TRBJ1-4, with TRBD1 matching over 7 bases. The CDR3 is 15 residues long. Trimming at V came to 6 bases and at J to 6 bases, leaving 10 bases not matched to a gene. Germline CDR1 SGHVS, CDR2 FNYEAQ. CDR3 loop: CASRLMTGWDEKLFF. In DNA form, the CDR3 reads TGTGCCAGCAGATTAATGACAGGGTGGGATGAAAAACTGTTTTTT.

The chain is built from TRBV19 and TRBJ1-2, with 10 bases lining up with TRBD1. The germline gives CDR1 LNHDA, CDR2 SQIVND (reference sequence). The J segment lost 3 bases and the V segment lost 3 bases, leaving 4 bases of the junction unmatched. There are 15 residues in the CDR3. CDR3 residues: CASSMRDRGHYGYTF. The CDR3 nucleotides are TGTGCCAGTAGTATGCGGGACAGGGGACACTATGGCTACACCTTC.

On this clone: This specimen includes other DNA sequences encoding the same CDR3. J is TRBJ1-1 and V is TRBV18; TRBD1 aligns across 7 bases. CDR3 size: 13 residues. Germline assignment: CDR1 KGHSH and CDR2 LQKENI. After removal of 2 bases from V and 5 bases from J, the junction contained 2 bases not matched to a gene. This CDR3 is CASSPSGGTEAFF. Written as DNA, the CDR3 is TGTGCCAGCTCACCATCAGGGGGAACTGAAGCTTTCTTT.